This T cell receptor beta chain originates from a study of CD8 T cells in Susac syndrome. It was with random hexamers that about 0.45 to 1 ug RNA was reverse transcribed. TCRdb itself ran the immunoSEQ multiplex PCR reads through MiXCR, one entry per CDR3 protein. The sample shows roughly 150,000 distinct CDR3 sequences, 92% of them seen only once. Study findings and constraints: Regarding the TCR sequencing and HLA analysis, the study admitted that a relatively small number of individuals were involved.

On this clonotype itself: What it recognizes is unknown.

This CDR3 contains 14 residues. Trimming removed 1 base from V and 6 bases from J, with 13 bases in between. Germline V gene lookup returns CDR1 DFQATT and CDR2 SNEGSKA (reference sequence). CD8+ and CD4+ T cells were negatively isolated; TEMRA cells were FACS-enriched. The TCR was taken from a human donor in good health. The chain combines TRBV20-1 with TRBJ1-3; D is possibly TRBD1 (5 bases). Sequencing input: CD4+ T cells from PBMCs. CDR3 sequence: CSARALRGVNTIYF. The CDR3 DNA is TGCAGTGCTAGAGCCCTGAGGGGTGTAAACACCATATATTTT.